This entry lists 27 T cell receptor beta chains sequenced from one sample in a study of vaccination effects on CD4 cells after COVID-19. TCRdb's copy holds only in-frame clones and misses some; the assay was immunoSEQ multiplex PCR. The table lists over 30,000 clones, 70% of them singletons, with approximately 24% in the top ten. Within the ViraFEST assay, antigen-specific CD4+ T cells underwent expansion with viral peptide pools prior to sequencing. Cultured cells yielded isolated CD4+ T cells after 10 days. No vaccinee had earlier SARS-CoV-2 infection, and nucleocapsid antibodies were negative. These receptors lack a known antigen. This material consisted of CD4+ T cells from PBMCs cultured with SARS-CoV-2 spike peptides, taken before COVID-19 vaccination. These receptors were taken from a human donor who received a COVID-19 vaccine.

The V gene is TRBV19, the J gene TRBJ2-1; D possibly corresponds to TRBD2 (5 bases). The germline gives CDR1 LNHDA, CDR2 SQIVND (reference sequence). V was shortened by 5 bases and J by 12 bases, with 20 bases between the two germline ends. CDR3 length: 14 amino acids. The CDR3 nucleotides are TGTGCCAGTAGTCTCGACCTGGGGAGTCGAGGGCAGTTCTTC. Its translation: CASSLDLGSRGQFF. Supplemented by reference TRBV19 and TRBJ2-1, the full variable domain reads DGGITQSPKYLFRKEGQNVTLSCEQNLNHDAMYWYRQDPGQGLRLIYYSQIVNDFQKGDIAEGYSVSREKKESFPLTVTSAQKNPTAFYLCASSLDLGSRGQFFGPGTRLTVL.

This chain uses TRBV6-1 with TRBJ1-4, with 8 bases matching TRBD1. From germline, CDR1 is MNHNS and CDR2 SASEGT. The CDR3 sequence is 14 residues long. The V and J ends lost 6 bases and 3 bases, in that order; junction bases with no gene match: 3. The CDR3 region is CASRKDRANEKLFF. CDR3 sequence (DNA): TGTGCCAGCAGAAAGGACAGGGCTAATGAAAAACTGTTTTTT.

The CDR3 loop is CASSGGQYSGANVLTF. The CDR3 DNA sequence: TGTGCCAGCAGCGGGGGACAGTACTCTGGGGCCAACGTCCTGACTTTC. The chain links TRBV5-4 to TRBJ2-6, with TRBD1 matching 7 bases. The CDR3 spans 16 residues. V lost 4 bases and J lost 0; bases outside the gene matches: 4. Per the germline V gene, CDR1 is SGHNT and CDR2 is YYREEE (reference sequence).

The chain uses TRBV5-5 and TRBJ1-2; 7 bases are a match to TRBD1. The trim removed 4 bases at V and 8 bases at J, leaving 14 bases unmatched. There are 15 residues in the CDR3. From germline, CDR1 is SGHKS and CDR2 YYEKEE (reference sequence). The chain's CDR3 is CASSRSGQDTFGYTF. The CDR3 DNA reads TGTGCCAGCAGCCGATCCGGACAGGATACGTTCGGCTACACCTTC. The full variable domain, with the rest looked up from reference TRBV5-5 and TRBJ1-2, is DAGVTQSPTHLIKTRGQQVTLRCSPISGHKSVSWYQQVLGQGPQFIFQYYEKEERGRGNFPDRFSARQFPNYSSELNVNALLLGDSALYLCASSRSGQDTFGYTFGSGTRLTVV.

This chain's CDR3 is CASTLSGLENIQYF. The CDR3 DNA is TGCGCCAGCACCTTATCCGGACTCGAAAACATTCAGTACTTC. The genes are TRBV5-1 and TRBJ2-4, with D possibly being TRBD2 (5 bases). Trimming left V 6 bases short and J 5 bases short, with 15 bases between. This CDR3 has 14 amino acids. The germline V gene has CDR1 SGHRS and CDR2 YFSETQ.

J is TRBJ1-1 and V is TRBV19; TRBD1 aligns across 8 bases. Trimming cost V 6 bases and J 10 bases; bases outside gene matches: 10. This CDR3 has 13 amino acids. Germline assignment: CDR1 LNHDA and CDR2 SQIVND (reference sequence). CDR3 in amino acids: CASRTTGVGVAFF. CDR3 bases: TGTGCCAGTAGAACGACAGGGGTCGGAGTAGCTTTCTTT.

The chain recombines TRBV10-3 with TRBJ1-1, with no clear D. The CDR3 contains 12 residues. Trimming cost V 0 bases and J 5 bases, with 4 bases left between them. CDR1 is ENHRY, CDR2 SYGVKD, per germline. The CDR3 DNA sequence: TGTGCCATCAGTGAGTCAGCTACTGAAGCTTTCTTT. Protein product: CAISESATEAFF.

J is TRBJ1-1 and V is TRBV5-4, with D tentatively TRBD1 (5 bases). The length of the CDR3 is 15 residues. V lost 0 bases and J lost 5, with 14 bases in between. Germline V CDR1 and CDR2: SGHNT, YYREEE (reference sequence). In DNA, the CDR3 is TGTGCCAGCAGCTTGGCGGGGGGGGTATCGACTGAAGCTTTCTTT. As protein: CASSLAGGVSTEAFF.

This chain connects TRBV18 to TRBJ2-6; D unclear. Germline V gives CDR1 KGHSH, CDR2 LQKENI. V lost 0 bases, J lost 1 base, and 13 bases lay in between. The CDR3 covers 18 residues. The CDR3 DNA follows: TGTGCCAGCTCACCACCGTCGGGTTTTGCTTCTGGGGCCAACGTCCTGACTTTC. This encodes CASSPPSGFASGANVLTF.

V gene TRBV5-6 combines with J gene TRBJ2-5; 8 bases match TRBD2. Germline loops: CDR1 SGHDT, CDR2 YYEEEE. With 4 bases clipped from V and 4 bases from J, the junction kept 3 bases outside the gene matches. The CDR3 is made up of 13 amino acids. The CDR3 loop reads CASSRGGAETQYF. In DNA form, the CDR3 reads TGTGCCAGCAGCCGGGGGGGCGCAGAGACCCAGTACTTC.

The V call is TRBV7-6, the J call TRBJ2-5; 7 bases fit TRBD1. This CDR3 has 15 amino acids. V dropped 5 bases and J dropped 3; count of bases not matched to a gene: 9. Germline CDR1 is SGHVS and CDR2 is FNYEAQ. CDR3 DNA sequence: TGTGCCAGCAGCCTGTGGACAGGAGAAAAAGAGACCCAGTACTTC. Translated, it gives CASSLWTGEKETQYF.

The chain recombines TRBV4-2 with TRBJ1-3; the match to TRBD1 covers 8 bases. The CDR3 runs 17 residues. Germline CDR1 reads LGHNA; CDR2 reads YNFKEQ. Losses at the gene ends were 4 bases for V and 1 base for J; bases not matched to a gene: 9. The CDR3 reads CASSPGGRGRSGNTIYF. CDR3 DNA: TGTGCCAGCAGCCCTGGGGGCAGGGGGCGGTCTGGAAACACCATATATTTT.

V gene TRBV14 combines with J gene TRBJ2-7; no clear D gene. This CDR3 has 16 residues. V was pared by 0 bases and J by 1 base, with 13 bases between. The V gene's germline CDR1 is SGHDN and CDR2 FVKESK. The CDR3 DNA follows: TGTGCCAGCAGCCAAGACCGACTGTGGCCTTCCTACGAGCAGTACTTC. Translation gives CASSQDRLWPSYEQYF.

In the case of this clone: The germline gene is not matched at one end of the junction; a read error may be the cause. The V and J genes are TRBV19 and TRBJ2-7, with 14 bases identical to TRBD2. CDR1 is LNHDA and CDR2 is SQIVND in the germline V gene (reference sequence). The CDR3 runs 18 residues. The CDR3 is CASSIHRLAGGASYEQYF. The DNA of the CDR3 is TGTGCCAGCAGTATACATCGACTAGCGGGGGGGGCCTCCTACGAGCAGTACTTC.

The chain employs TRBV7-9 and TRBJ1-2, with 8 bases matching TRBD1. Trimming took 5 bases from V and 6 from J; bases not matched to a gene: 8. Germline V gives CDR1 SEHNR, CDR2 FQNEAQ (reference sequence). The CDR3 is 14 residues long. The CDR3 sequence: CASSTTGTGNGYTF. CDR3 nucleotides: TGTGCCAGCAGCACAACCGGGACAGGCAATGGCTACACCTTC.

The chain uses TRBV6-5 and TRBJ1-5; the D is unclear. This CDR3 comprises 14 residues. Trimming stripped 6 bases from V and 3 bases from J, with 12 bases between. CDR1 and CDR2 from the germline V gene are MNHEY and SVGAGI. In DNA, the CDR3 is TGTGCCAGCAGGAAGAGGGAGTTCAATCAGCCCCAGCATTTT. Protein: CASRKREFNQPQHF.

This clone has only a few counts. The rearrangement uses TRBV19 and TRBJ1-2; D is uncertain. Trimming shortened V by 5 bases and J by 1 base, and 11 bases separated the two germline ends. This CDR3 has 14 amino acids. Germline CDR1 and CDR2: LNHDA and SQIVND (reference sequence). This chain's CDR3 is CASSLRENNYGYTF. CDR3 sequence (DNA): TGTGCCAGTAGTTTGAGGGAAAATAACTATGGCTACACCTTC.

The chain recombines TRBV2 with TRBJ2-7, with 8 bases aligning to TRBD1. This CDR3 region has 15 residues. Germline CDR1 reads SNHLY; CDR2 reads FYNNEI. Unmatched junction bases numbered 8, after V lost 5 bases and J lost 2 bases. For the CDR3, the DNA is TGTGCCAGCAGTACCTTTCAGGGACAGGCCTACGAGCAGTACTTC. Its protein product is CASSTFQGQAYEQYF. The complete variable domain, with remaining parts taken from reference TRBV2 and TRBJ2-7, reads EPEVTQTPSHQVTQMGQEVILRCVPISNHLYFYWYRQILGQKVEFLVSFYNNEISEKSEIFDDQFSVERPDGSNFTLKIRSTKLEDSAMYFCASSTFQGQAYEQYFGPGTRLTVT.

This CDR3 reads CASSFTGDQETQYF. CDR3 in DNA: TGCGCCAGCAGCTTTACAGGGGACCAAGAGACCCAGTACTTC. This chain uses TRBV5-1 with TRBJ2-5, with 7 bases aligning to TRBD1. This CDR3 comprises 14 residues. Trimming took 2 bases from V and 0 from J; bases not matched to a gene: 1. Looked up from germline, CDR1 is SGHRS and CDR2 is YFSETQ. Combining the CDR3 with reference TRBV5-1 and TRBJ2-5 gives the whole variable domain KAGVTQTPRYLIKTRGQQVTLSCSPISGHRSVSWYQQTPGQGLQFLFEYFSETQRNKGNFPGRFSGRQFSNSRSEMNVSTLELGDSALYLCASSFTGDQETQYFGPGTRLLVL.

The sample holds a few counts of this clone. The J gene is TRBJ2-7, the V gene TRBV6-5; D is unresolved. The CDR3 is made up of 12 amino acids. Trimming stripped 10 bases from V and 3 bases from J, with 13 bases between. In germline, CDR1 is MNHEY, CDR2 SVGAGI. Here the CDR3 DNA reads TGTGCCATCACGTCCAGACTCTACGAGCAGTACTTC. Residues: CAITSRLYEQYF.

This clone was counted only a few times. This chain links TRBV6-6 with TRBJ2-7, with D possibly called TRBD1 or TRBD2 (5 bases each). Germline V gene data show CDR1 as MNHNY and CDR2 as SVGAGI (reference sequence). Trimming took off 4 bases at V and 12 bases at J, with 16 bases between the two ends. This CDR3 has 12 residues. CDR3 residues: CASSFSGTQGYF. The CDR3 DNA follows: TGTGCCAGCAGTTTCTCCGGGACCCAAGGGTACTTC.

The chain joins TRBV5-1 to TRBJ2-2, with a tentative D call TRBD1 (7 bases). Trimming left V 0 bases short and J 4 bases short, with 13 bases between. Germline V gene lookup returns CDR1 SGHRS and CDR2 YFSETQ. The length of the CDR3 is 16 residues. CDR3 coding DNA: TGCGCCAGCAGCTTGGTCGCGCAGGGGGGCACCGGGGAGCTGTTTTTT. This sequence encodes CASSLVAQGGTGELFF.

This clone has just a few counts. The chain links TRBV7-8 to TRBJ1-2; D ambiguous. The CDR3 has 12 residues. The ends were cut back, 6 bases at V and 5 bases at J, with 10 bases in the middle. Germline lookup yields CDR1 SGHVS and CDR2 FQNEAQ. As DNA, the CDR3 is TGTGCCAGCAGTCGAAACCGTTATGGCTACACCTTC. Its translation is CASSRNRYGYTF. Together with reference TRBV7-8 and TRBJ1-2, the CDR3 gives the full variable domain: GAGVSQSPRYKVAKRGQDVALRCDPISGHVSLFWYQQALGQGPEFLTYFQNEAQLDKSGLPSDRFFAERPEGSVSTLKIQRTQQEDSAVYLCASSRNRYGYTFGSGTRLTVV.

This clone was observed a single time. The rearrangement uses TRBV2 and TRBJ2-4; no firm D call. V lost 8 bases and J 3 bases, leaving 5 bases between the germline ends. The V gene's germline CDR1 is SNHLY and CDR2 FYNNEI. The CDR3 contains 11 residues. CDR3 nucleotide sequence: TGTGCCAGCTCGAGCAAAAACATTCAGTACTTC. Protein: CASSSKNIQYF. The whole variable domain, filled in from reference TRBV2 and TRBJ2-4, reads EPEVTQTPSHQVTQMGQEVILRCVPISNHLYFYWYRQILGQKVEFLVSFYNNEISEKSEIFDDQFSVERPDGSNFTLKIRSTKLEDSAMYFCASSSKNIQYFGAGTRLSVL.

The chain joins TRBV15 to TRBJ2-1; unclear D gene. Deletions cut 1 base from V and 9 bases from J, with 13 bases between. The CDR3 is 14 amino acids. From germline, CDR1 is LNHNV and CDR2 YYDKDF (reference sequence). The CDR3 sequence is CATSRAGSYGEQFF. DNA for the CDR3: TGTGCCACCAGCAGAGCGGGCAGTTACGGTGAGCAGTTCTTC.

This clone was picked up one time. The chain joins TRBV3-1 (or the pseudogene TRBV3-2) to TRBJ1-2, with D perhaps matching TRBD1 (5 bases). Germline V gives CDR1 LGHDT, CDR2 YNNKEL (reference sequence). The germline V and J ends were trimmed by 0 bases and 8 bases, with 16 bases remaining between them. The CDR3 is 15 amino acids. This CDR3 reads CASSQDLAGRWGYTF. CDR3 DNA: TGTGCCAGCAGCCAAGATCTAGCAGGGCGGTGGGGCTACACCTTC.

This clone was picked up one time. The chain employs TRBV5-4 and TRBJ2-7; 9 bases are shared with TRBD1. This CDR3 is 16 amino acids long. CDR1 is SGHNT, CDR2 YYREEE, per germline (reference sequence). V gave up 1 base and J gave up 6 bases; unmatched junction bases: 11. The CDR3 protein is CASSLFFGTGRVEQYF. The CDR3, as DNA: TGTGCCAGCAGCTTGTTTTTCGGGACAGGGAGGGTCGAGCAGTACTTC.